The 27 T cell receptor beta chains reported below all come from one sample, sequenced in a study of low-dose radiotherapy and immunotherapy resistance in tumors. Both TCRalpha and TCRbeta chains were reverse transcribed with V-gene-specific primers. A roughly 20-cycle PCR with a constant-region primer and V-primer adapter amplified TCRs. From the reads, TCRdb called clonotypes with MiXCR, one entry per CDR3 protein. The data contain about 11,000 distinct CDR3 sequences, 51% of them singletons. The source of these receptors is a human donor with advanced metastatic prostate, ovarian, gallbladder or colorectal cancer (not recorded which). This table probably holds off-target reads from a library built for another chain.

The chain joins TRBV3-1 to TRBJ2-5; 12 nucleotides match TRBD2. The germline V gene encodes CDR1 LGHDT and CDR2 YNNKEL (reference sequence). The CDR3 is 16 amino acids. Trimming removed 3 bases from V and 3 bases from J; junction bases left unmatched: 5. Here the CDR3 reads CASSHRTSGMKETQYF. The CDR3 coding sequence is TGTGCCAGCAGCCATCGGACTAGCGGGATGAAAGAGACCCAGTACTTC.

This clonotype counts as large. V and J are TRBV30 and TRBJ2-7, with D possibly being TRBD1 or TRBD2 (6 bases each). The V gene lost 5 bases and the J gene lost 0 bases, with 14 bases spanning the gap. The CDR3 has 14 amino acids. In germline, CDR1 is GTSNPN, CDR2 SVGIG (reference sequence). The CDR3 loop is CAWSLRGDSYEQYF. CDR3 in DNA: TGTGCCTGGTCTCTGAGGGGGGACTCCTACGAGCAGTACTTC.

This rearrangement joins TRBV3-1 to TRBJ2-1; D gene ambiguous. Trimming took 0 bases from V and 7 from J, leaving 4 bases between them. Germline CDR1 reads LGHDT; CDR2 reads YNNKEL (reference sequence). This CDR3 is built from 12 residues. CDR3 protein: CASSQDLNEQFF. The CDR3 region has the DNA TGTGCCAGCAGCCAAGACCTGAATGAGCAGTTCTTC.

V usage is TRBV29-1 and J usage is TRBJ2-7, with D unresolved. The germline V gene encodes CDR1 SQVTM and CDR2 ANQGSEA. V was pared by 1 base and J by 0 bases, with 10 bases between. The CDR3 totals 14 residues. The chain's CDR3 is CSVEVVLPSYEQYF. For the CDR3, the DNA is TGCAGCGTTGAAGTGGTCCTACCCTCCTACGAGCAGTACTTC.

The J gene is TRBJ1-1, the V gene TRBV27; the D gene is possibly TRBD1 (6 bases). The CDR3 sequence is 13 residues long. CDR1 is MNHEY, CDR2 SMNVEV, per germline (reference sequence). The ends were cut back, 7 bases at V and 0 bases at J, with 9 bases in the middle. The DNA of the CDR3 is TGTGCCAGCAAGGGACACGTGAACACTGAAGCTTTCTTT. Translating gives CASKGHVNTEAFF.

This clonotype has just a few counts. The rearrangement joins TRBV3-1 to TRBJ2-1; 10 bases match TRBD2. The germline V gene encodes CDR1 LGHDT and CDR2 YNNKEL (reference sequence). V lost 1 base to trimming and J lost 5 bases; unmatched junction nucleotides: 11. This CDR3 has 18 residues. CDR3 in DNA: TGTGCCAGCAGCCAAGGGGCCCCTAGCGGGAGCTGGAACAATGAGCAGTTCTTC. As protein: CASSQGAPSGSWNNEQFF.

This clonotype was observed a handful of times. The chain combines TRBV5-4 with TRBJ2-6; D is perhaps TRBD1 (5 bases). The ends were cut back, 1 base at V and 2 bases at J, with 7 bases in the middle. The CDR3 loop spans 15 amino acids. CDR1 and CDR2 from the germline V gene are SGHNT and YYREEE (reference sequence). The CDR3 sequence: CASSLQGAGANVLTF. CDR3 nucleotide sequence: TGTGCCAGCAGCTTGCAGGGCGCTGGGGCCAACGTCCTGACTTTC. The entire variable domain, with the rest obtained from reference TRBV5-4 and TRBJ2-6, is as follows: ETGVTQSPTHLIKTRGQQVTLRCSSQSGHNTVSWYQQALGQGPQFIFQYYREEENGRGNFPPRFSGLQFPNYSSELNVNALELDDSALYLCASSLQGAGANVLTFGAGSRLTVL.

This clonotype came up a few times. This sequence joins TRBV29-1 and TRBJ1-1, with unresolved D. CDR1 and CDR2 (germline): SQVTM, ANQGSEA. Trimming cost V 5 bases and J 5 bases, with 15 bases left between them. The length of the CDR3 is 13 residues. In DNA, the CDR3 is TGCAGCGTTCTGACCGATCGGTATACTGAAGCTTTCTTT. Translated: CSVLTDRYTEAFF.

The rearrangement joins TRBV5-1 to TRBJ2-1; no clear D gene. The CDR3 is 11 amino acids. CDR1 is SGHRS and CDR2 is YFSETQ in the germline V gene. Trimming removed 1 base from V and 9 bases from J, with 5 bases in between. The CDR3 DNA sequence: TGCGCCAGCAGCTTGCAGTCTGAGCAGTTCTTC. Its translation is CASSLQSEQFF. Full variable domain (remainder filled in from reference TRBV5-1 and TRBJ2-1): KAGVTQTPRYLIKTRGQQVTLSCSPISGHRSVSWYQQTPGQGLQFLFEYFSETQRNKGNFPGRFSGRQFSNSRSEMNVSTLELGDSALYLCASSLQSEQFFGPGTRLTVL.

V is TRBV12-3 or TRBV12-4 and J is TRBJ2-1; D is unresolved. The CDR3 is 14 amino acids. V shed 6 bases and J shed 9 bases, with 18 bases lying between them. CDR3 sequence (DNA): TGTGCCAGCAGCCTTGACTTTCTAGGGATTGAGCAGTTCTTC. Translation gives CASSLDFLGIEQFF.

The table lists this clonotype with a few counts. The chain carries TRBV3-1 and TRBJ2-7, with no clear D. Looked up from germline, CDR1 is LGHDT and CDR2 is YNNKEL (reference sequence). CDR3 size: 11 residues. The germline V and J ends were trimmed by 3 bases and 5 bases, with 5 bases remaining between them. In nucleotides, the CDR3 is TGTGCCAGCAGCCATTTGGACGAGCAGTACTTC. This translates into CASSHLDEQYF.

There are a few counts of this clonotype. The chain joins TRBV12-3 or TRBV12-4 to TRBJ2-7; tentative D call: TRBD2 (5 bases). This CDR3 is built from 11 residues. V lost 4 bases and J lost 4, with 5 bases in between. CDR3 amino acids: CASSSGYEQYF. CDR3 DNA sequence: TGTGCCAGCAGTTCGGGGTACGAGCAGTACTTC.

This clonotype was seen only a few times. This sequence joins TRBV10-3 and TRBJ1-2; D possibly corresponds to TRBD1 (5 bases). V lost 6 bases and J lost 4, with 15 bases in between. The CDR3 runs 14 residues. CDR1 is ENHRY and CDR2 is SYGVKD in the germline V gene. This CDR3 is CAISPPQDSYGYTF. CDR3 in DNA: TGTGCCATCAGCCCCCCACAGGATAGCTATGGCTACACCTTC.

The chain uses TRBV5-1 and TRBJ2-3, with D perhaps matching TRBD1 or TRBD2 (5 bases each). The CDR3 runs to 14 residues. With 4 bases removed from V and 0 bases from J, the gap between germline ends came to 9 bases. Germline assignment: CDR1 SGHRS and CDR2 YFSETQ. The CDR3 DNA reads TGCGCCAGCAGCAGGGACGGAAGCACAGATACGCAGTATTTT. Protein sequence: CASSRDGSTDTQYF. The complete variable domain, with remaining parts taken from reference TRBV5-1 and TRBJ2-3, reads KAGVTQTPRYLIKTRGQQVTLSCSPISGHRSVSWYQQTPGQGLQFLFEYFSETQRNKGNFPGRFSGRQFSNSRSEMNVSTLELGDSALYLCASSRDGSTDTQYFGPGTRLTVL.

The J gene is TRBJ2-1, the V gene TRBV2, with a tentative D call TRBD1 (6 bases). V shed 4 bases and J shed 8 bases, with 18 bases lying between them. The germline V gene encodes CDR1 SNHLY and CDR2 FYNNEI. The CDR3 totals 15 residues. Written as DNA, the CDR3 is TGTGCCAGCAGTGCCGGTAGGGGGTACAGGGATGAGCAGTTCTTC. This translates into CASSAGRGYRDEQFF.

The chain uses TRBV11-1 and TRBJ2-1; TRBD2 matches 11 bases. There are 21 residues in the CDR3. CDR1 is SGHAT, CDR2 FQDESV, per germline (reference sequence). The junction had 14 bases not matched to a gene; V was cut back by 1 base and J by 0 bases. Here the CDR3 reads CASSLVRAGTSGSSSYNEQFF. The CDR3, as DNA: TGTGCCAGCAGCTTAGTAAGGGCCGGGACTAGCGGTTCCAGCTCCTACAATGAGCAGTTCTTC.

This clonotype was picked up a small number of times. The genes are TRBV13 and TRBJ2-5; D possibly corresponds to TRBD1 (6 bases). V gave up 5 bases and J gave up 3 bases, with 13 bases separating them. This CDR3 region has 14 residues. CDR1 is PRHDT, CDR2 FYEKMQ, per germline (reference sequence). Here the CDR3 DNA reads TGTGCCAGCAGCGCCGGACAGACGAAAGAGACCCAGTACTTC. Its protein is CASSAGQTKETQYF. The complete variable domain, with remaining parts taken from reference TRBV13 and TRBJ2-5, reads AAGVIQSPRHLIKEKRETATLKCYPIPRHDTVYWYQQGPGQDPQFLISFYEKMQSDKGSIPDRFSAQQFSDYHSELNMSSLELGDSALYFCASSAGQTKETQYFGPGTRLLVL.

As DNA, the CDR3 is TGTGCCAGCAGCTTGTTGTCCAGGGCTGGGGCCAACGTCCTGACTTTC. Translation: CASSLLSRAGANVLTF. V is TRBV5-4 and J is TRBJ2-6; D might be TRBD1 (5 bases). The V gene's germline CDR1 is SGHNT and CDR2 YYREEE (reference sequence). The CDR3 totals 16 residues. V lost 1 base and J lost 2, with 10 bases in between.

This clonotype has just a few counts. CDR3 loop: CASNLPGHTNTEAFF. DNA for the CDR3: TGTGCCAGCAACTTGCCGGGACACACGAACACTGAAGCTTTCTTT. The chain links TRBV28 to TRBJ1-1; maybe TRBD1 (6 bases). With 7 bases removed from V and 1 base from J, the gap between germline ends came to 16 bases. The CDR3 extends over 15 amino acids. Germline CDR1 MDHEN, CDR2 SYDVKM.

By its share, this clonotype is large (0.1 to 1%). The rearrangement links TRBV13 to TRBJ2-2; TRBD1 agrees at 7 bases. The V gene end was trimmed by 8 bases and the J gene end by 3 bases; junction bases not matched to a gene: 0. Germline CDR1 and CDR2: PRHDT and FYEKMQ (reference sequence). This CDR3 region has 12 residues. The CDR3 coding sequence is TGTGCCAGCGGACAGGACACCGGGGAGCTGTTTTTT. Translating it yields CASGQDTGELFF.

V and J are TRBV28 and TRBJ2-2; TRBD2 matches at 8 bases. This CDR3 has 15 amino acids. With 6 bases clipped from V and 6 bases from J, the junction kept 9 bases outside the gene matches. Germline V CDR1 and CDR2: MDHEN, SYDVKM. The CDR3 loop reads CASRPIGGRSGELFF. CDR3 in DNA: TGTGCCAGCAGGCCGATTGGCGGGAGGTCCGGGGAGCTGTTTTTT.

This sequence joins TRBV5-1 and TRBJ2-7; D perhaps matches TRBD1 (6 bases). V was pared by 4 bases and J by 3 bases, with 11 bases between. The CDR3 consists of 13 residues. Germline assignment: CDR1 SGHRS and CDR2 YFSETQ. This chain's CDR3 is CASSVGQNYEQYF. The DNA for the CDR3 is TGCGCCAGCAGCGTAGGACAGAACTACGAGCAGTACTTC.

This sequence joins TRBV21-1 and TRBJ2-7; the D call TRBD1 from the table was never checked on the DNA. TRBV21-1 is assigned pseudogene status. The CDR3 consists of 16 residues. The CDR3 here is CASSKVRQGATYEQYF. The CDR3 DNA reads TGTGCCAGCAGCAAAGTCCGACAGGGGGCCACCTACGAGCAGTACTTC.

The gene calls are TRBV29-1 and TRBJ1-2; TRBD1 matches 8 bases. The CDR3 is made up of 11 amino acids. Germline V lookup: CDR1 SQVTM, CDR2 ANQGSEA. V lost 7 bases to trimming and J lost 5 bases; unmatched junction nucleotides: 3. CDR3 in amino acids: CSARGLYGYTF. The CDR3 DNA is TGCAGCGCCAGGGGGCTGTATGGCTACACCTTC.

The chain links TRBV7-6 to TRBJ2-7; D gene unclear. The CDR3 is made up of 14 amino acids. The germline CDR1 and CDR2 sequences are SGHVS and FNYEAQ. V lost 5 bases and J lost 5, with 16 bases in between. Here the CDR3 DNA reads TGTGCCAGCAGCGAAAGTCTGTCCCGGGACGAGCAGTACTTC. This encodes CASSESLSRDEQYF.

This clonotype showed up just a few times. The chain couples TRBV5-4 to TRBJ2-4; 7 nucleotides match TRBD1. V lost 3 bases, J lost 3 bases, and 12 bases stayed unmatched. The CDR3 runs 17 residues. From germline, CDR1 is SGHNT and CDR2 YYREEE (reference sequence). CDR3 region: CASSWGDRVGGKNIQYF. In DNA, the CDR3 is TGTGCCAGCAGCTGGGGAGACAGGGTAGGAGGCAAAAACATTCAGTACTTC.

DNA for the CDR3: TGTGCCTGGAGTGGGGCAGGCAACAGGGGCGAGCAGTACTTC. Its translation: CAWSGAGNRGEQYF. The V and J genes are TRBV30 and TRBJ2-7, with TRBD1 identical over 7 bases. With 1 base clipped from V and 6 bases from J, the junction kept 9 bases outside the gene matches. The CDR3 sequence is 14 residues long. Germline loops: CDR1 GTSNPN, CDR2 SVGIG (reference sequence). The full variable domain, its missing parts supplied by reference TRBV30 and TRBJ2-7, is SQTIHQWPATLVQPVGSPLSLECTVEGTSNPNLYWYRQAAGRGLQLLFYSVGIGQISSEVPQNLSASRPQDRQFILSSKKLLLSDSGFYLCAWSGAGNRGEQYFGPGTRLTVT.